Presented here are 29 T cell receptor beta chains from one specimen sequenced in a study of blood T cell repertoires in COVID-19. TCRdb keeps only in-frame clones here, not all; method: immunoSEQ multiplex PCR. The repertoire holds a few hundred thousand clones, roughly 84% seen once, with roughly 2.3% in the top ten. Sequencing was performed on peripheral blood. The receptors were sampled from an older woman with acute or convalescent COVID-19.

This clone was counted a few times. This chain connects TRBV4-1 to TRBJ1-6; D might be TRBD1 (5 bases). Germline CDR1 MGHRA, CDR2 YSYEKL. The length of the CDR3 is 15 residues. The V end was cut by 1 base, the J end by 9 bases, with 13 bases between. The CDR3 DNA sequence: TGCGCCAGCAGCCAAGTATTAGGGGAGGTTTCACCCCTCCACTTT. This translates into CASSQVLGEVSPLHF.

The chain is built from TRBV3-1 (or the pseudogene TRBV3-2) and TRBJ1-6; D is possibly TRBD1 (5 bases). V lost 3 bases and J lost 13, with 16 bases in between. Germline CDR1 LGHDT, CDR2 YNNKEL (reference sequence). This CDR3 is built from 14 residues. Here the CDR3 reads CASSQGGEQFPLHF. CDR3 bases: TGTGCCAGCAGCCAGGGGGGGGAACAGTTCCCCCTCCACTTT.

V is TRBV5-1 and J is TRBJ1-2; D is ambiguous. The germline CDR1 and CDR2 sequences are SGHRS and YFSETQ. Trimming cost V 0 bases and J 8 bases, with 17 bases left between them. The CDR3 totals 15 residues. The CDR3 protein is CASSLDGVLGRGYTF. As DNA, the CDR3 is TGCGCCAGCAGCTTGGATGGGGTATTGGGGAGAGGCTACACCTTC.

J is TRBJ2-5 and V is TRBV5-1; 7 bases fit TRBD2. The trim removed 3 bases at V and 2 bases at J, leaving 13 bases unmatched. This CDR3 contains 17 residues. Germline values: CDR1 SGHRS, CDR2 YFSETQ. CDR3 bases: TGCGCCAGCAGCTGGCGGGACTACCAACTAACACAAGAGACCCAGTACTTC. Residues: CASSWRDYQLTQETQYF.

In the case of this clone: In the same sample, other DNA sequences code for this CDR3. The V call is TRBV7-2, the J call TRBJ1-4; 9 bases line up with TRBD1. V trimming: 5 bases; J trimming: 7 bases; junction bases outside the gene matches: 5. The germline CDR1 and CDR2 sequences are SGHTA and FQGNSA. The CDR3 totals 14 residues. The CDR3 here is CASSPGQGSEKLFF. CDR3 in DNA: TGTGCCAGCAGCCCAGGACAGGGGAGTGAAAAACTGTTTTTT.

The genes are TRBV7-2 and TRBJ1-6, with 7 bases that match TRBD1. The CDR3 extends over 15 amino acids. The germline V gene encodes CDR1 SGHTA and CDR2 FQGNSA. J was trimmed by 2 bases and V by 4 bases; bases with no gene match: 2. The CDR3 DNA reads TGTGCCAGCAGCTCCGGGACAGCCTATAATTCACCCCTCCACTTT. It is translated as CASSSGTAYNSPLHF. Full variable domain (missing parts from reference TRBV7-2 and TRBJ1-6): GAGVSQSPSNKVTEKGKDVELRCDPISGHTALYWYRQSLGQGLEFLIYFQGNSAPDKSGLPSDRFSAERTGGSVSTLTIQRTQQEDSAVYLCASSSGTAYNSPLHFGNGTRLTVT.

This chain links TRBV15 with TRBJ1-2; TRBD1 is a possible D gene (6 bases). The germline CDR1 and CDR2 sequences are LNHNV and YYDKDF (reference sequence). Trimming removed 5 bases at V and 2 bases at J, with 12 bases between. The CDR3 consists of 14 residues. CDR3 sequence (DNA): TGTGCCACCAGCCTTGGGACACCAAACTATGGCTACACCTTC. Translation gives CATSLGTPNYGYTF.

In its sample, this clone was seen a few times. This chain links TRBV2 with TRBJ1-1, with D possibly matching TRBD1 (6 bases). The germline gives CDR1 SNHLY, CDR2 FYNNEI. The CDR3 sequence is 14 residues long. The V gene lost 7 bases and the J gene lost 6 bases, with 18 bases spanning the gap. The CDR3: CASTPGQGRAEAFF. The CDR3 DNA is TGTGCCAGCACCCCTGGCCAGGGGAGGGCTGAAGCTTTCTTT.

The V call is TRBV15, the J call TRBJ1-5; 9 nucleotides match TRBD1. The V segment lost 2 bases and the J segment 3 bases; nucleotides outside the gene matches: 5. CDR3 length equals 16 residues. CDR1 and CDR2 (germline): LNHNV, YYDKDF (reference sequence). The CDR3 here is CATSRRTGANNQPQHF. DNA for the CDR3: TGTGCCACCAGCAGAAGGACAGGGGCGAACAATCAGCCCCAGCATTTT.

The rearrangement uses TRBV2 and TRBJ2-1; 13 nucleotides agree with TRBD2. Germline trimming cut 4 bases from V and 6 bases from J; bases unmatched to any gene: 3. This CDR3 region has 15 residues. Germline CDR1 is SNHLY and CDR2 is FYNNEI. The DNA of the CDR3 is TGTGCCAGCAGTGCCGGACTAGCGGGGGCCAATGAGCAGTTCTTC. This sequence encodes CASSAGLAGANEQFF. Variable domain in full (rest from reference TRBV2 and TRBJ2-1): EPEVTQTPSHQVTQMGQEVILRCVPISNHLYFYWYRQILGQKVEFLVSFYNNEISEKSEIFDDQFSVERPDGSNFTLKIRSTKLEDSAMYFCASSAGLAGANEQFFGPGTRLTVL.

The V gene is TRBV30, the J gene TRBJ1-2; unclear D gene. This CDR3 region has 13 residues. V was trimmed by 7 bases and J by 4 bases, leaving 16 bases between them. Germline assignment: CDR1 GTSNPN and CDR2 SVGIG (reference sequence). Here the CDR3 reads CASDLDPIYGYTF. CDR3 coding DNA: TGTGCCTCCGACCTAGACCCCATCTATGGCTACACCTTC.

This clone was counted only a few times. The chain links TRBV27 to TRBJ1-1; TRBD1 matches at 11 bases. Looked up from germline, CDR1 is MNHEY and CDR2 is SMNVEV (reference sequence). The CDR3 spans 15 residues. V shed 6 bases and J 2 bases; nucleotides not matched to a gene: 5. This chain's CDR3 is CASRPGQGANTEAFF. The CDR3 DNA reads TGTGCCAGCAGACCCGGACAGGGGGCAAACACTGAAGCTTTCTTT.

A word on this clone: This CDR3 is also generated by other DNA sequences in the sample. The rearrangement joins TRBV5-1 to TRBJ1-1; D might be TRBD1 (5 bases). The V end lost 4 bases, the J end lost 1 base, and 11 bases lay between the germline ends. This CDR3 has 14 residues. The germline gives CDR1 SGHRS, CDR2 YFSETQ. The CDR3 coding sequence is TGCGCCAGCAGCAGTACGCAGGGGAACACTGAAGCTTTCTTT. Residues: CASSSTQGNTEAFF.

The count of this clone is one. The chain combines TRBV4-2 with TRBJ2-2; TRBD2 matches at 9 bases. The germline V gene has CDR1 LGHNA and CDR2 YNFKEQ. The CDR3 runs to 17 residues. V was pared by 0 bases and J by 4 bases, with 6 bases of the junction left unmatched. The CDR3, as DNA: TGTGCCAGCAGCCAAGATGACCTAGCGGGGATCACCGGGGAGCTGTTTTTT. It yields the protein CASSQDDLAGITGELFF.

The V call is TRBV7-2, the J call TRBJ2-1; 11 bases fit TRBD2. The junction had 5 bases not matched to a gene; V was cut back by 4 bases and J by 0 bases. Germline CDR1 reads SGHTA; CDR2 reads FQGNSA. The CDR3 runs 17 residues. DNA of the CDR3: TGTGCCAGCAGCTCTGATAGCGGGGGGGGCTCCTACAATGAGCAGTTCTTC. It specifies CASSSDSGGGSYNEQFF.

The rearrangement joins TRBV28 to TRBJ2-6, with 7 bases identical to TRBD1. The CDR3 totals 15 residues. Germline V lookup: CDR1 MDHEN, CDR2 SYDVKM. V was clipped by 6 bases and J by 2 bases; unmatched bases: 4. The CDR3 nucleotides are TGTGCCAGCAGCCAAGGGGGCGCTGGGGCCAACGTCCTGACTTTC. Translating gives CASSQGGAGANVLTF.

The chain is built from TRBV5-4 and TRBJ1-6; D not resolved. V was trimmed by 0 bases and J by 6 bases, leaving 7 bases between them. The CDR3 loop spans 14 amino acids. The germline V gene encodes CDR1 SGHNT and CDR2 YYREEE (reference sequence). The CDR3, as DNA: TGTGCCAGCAGCTTGGATAGAATTAATTCACCCCTCCACTTT. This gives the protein CASSLDRINSPLHF.

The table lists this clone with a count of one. The CDR3 here is CASSHRQISNTEAFF. CDR3 bases: TGTGCCAGCAGCCACCGACAGATTTCGAACACTGAAGCTTTCTTT. The chain has TRBV5-5 and TRBJ1-1; the D gene is possibly TRBD1 (5 bases). Trimming cost V 4 bases and J 1 base, with 14 bases left between them. Per the germline V gene, CDR1 is SGHKS and CDR2 is YYEKEE (reference sequence). This CDR3 has 15 amino acids.

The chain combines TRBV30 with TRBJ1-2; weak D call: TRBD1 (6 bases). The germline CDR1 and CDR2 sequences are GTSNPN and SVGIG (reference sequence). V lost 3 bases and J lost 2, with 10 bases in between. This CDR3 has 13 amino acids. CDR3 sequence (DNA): TGTGCCTGGAGGGGGACACCGAACTATGGCTACACCTTC. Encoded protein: CAWRGTPNYGYTF.

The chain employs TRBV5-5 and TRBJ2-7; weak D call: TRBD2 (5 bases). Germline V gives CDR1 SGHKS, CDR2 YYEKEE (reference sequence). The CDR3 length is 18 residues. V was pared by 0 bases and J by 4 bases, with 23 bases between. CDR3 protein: CASSLDLLRVQDLYEQYF. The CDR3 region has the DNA TGTGCCAGCAGCTTGGATCTATTGAGGGTTCAGGATCTATACGAGCAGTACTTC.

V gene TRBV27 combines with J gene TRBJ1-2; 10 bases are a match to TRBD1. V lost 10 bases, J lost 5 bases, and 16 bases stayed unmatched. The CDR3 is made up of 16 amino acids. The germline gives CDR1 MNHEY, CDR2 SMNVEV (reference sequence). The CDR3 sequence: CATRRDRGQNIYGYTF. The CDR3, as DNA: TGTGCCACCCGCCGGGACAGGGGTCAGAACATATATGGCTACACCTTC.

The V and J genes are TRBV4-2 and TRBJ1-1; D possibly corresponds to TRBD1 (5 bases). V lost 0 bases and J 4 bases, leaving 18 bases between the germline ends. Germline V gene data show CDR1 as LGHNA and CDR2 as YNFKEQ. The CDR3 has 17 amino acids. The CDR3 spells CASSQEGIPRRGTEAFF. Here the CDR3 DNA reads TGTGCCAGCAGCCAAGAAGGGATCCCCCGGAGGGGCACTGAAGCTTTCTTT.

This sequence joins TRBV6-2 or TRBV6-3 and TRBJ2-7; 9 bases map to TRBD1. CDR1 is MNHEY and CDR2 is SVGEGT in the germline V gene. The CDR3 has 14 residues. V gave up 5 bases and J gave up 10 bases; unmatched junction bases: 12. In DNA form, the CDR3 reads TGTGCCAGCAGTCTTACAGGGGGCAGTGGCCCCCAGTACTTC. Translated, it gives CASSLTGGSGPQYF.

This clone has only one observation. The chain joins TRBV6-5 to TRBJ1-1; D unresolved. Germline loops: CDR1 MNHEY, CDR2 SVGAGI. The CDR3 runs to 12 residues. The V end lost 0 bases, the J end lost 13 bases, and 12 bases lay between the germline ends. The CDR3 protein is CASSYSPGRVFF. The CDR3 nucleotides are TGTGCCAGCAGTTACTCTCCGGGAAGGGTTTTCTTT.

Here the CDR3 DNA reads TGTGCCAGCAGCCCCCCGGGGACAGGGAATAATTCACCCCTCCACTTT. It specifies CASSPPGTGNNSPLHF. The chain recombines TRBV9 with TRBJ1-6; TRBD1 matches at 9 bases. V gave up 4 bases and J gave up 5 bases; unmatched junction bases: 7. Germline CDR1 is SGDLS and CDR2 is YYNGEE. The CDR3 sequence is 16 residues long.

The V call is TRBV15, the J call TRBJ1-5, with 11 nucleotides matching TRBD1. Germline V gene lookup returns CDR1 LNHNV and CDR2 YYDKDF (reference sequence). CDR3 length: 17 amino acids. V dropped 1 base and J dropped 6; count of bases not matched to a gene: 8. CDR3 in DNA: TGTGCCACCAGCAGAGCAGGACAGGGGGCTGTTAGTCAGCCCCAGCATTTT. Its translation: CATSRAGQGAVSQPQHF.

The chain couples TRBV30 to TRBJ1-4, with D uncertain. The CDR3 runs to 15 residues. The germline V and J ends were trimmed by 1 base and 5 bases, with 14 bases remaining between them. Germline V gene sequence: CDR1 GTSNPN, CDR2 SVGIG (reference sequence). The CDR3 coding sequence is TGTGCCTGGAGTGGCGGGTACACCGCGAATGAAAAACTGTTTTTT. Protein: CAWSGGYTANEKLFF. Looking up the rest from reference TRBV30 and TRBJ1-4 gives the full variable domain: SQTIHQWPATLVQPVGSPLSLECTVEGTSNPNLYWYRQAAGRGLQLLFYSVGIGQISSEVPQNLSASRPQDRQFILSSKKLLLSDSGFYLCAWSGGYTANEKLFFGSGTQLSVL.

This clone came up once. CDR3: CAISDEIRPGELFF. The CDR3 region has the DNA TGTGCCATCAGTGACGAAATCAGGCCCGGGGAGCTGTTTTTT. V usage is TRBV10-3 and J usage is TRBJ2-2; D gene ambiguous. Trimming removed 3 bases at V and 6 bases at J, with 11 bases between. CDR1 ENHRY and CDR2 SYGVKD come from the germline V gene. CDR3 length: 14 amino acids.

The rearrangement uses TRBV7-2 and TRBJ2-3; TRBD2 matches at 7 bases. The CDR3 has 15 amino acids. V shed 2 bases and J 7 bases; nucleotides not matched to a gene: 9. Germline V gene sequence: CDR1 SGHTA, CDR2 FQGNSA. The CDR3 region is CASSLTSGDFYTQYF. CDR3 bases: TGTGCCAGCAGCTTAACCAGCGGGGATTTTTATACGCAGTATTTT. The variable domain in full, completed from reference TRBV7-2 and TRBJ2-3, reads GAGVSQSPSNKVTEKGKDVELRCDPISGHTALYWYRQSLGQGLEFLIYFQGNSAPDKSGLPSDRFSAERTGGSVSTLTIQRTQQEDSAVYLCASSLTSGDFYTQYFGPGTRLTVL.